This is a list of T cell receptor beta chains from one sample in a study of control samples from healthy donors and cancer patients. Measured with immunoSEQ multiplex PCR; TCRdb has only the in-frame clones, and not every one. The sample has 100,000 to 150,000 clones, about 95% seen once. Sequenced: blood. The receptors shown here come from a man aged 30 to 45 in good health. The CDR3 runs from the conserved cysteine through the conserved F or W. D genes are given only for firm matches. Clone size appears in some rows only: once, few, many, or a class for an expanded clone.

TRBJ1-6 once TRBV19 TRBD1 CASTPGQLNSPLHF TGTGCCAGTACCCCGGGACAGCTTAATTCACCCCTCCACTTT
TRBJ2-3 - TRBV13 - CASSLEGGAGLVADTQYF TGTGCCAGCAGCTTAGAAGGGGGGGCTGGACTAGTCGCAGATACGCAGTATTTT
TRBJ2-3 - TRBV7-2 - CASSLNGLGADTQYF TGTGCCAGCAGCTTAAATGGGCTAGGAGCAGATACGCAGTATTTT
TRBJ2-2 - TRBV4-3 - CASRRAQGTGELFF TGCGCCAGCAGACGGGCTCAGGGCACCGGGGAGCTGTTTTTT
TRBJ1-1 - TRBV5-8 - CASSLAWDTEAFF TGTGCCAGCAGCTTGGCTTGGGACACTGAAGCTTTCTTT
TRBJ2-7 - TRBV20-1 - CSASKGIRSSYEQYF TGCAGTGCTAGTAAGGGCATCAGGAGCTCCTACGAGCAGTACTTC
TRBJ2-7 - TRBV7-2 - CASSLDLSYEQYF TGTGCCAGCAGCTTAGACTTGTCCTACGAGCAGTACTTC
TRBJ1-5 - TRBV15 TRBD1 CATSRSKPADRDSNQPQHF TGTGCCACCAGCAGATCTAAACCTGCGGACAGGGATAGCAATCAGCCCCAGCATTTT
TRBJ2-1 - TRBV6-2/TRBV6-3 TRBD1 CASSKDRYNEQFF TGTGCCAGCAGTAAGGACAGGTACAATGAGCAGTTCTTC
TRBJ1-2 - TRBV28 - CASSHGGGDYGYTF TGTGCCAGCAGCCACGGCGGGGGTGACTATGGCTACACCTTC
TRBJ2-7 - TRBV3-1/TRBV3-2 - CASERAPYEQYF TGTGCCAGCGAAAGGGCTCCCTACGAGCAGTACTTC
TRBJ1-4 - TRBV6-5 TRBD1 CASSYGQGRNEKLFF TGTGCCAGCAGTTACGGACAGGGAAGGAATGAAAAACTGTTTTTT
TRBJ2-7 - TRBV6-5 - CASIDRNYEQYF TGTGCCAGCATAGACAGGAACTACGAGCAGTACTTC
TRBJ1-1 - TRBV6-2/TRBV6-3 - CASSAQGNTEAFF TGTGCCAGCAGTGCCCAGGGGAACACTGAAGCTTTCTTT
TRBJ2-2 - TRBV24-1 TRBD2 CATSDSGGGAPGELFF TGTGCCACCAGTGACTCGGGGGGGGGCGCCCCCGGGGAGCTGTTTTTT
TRBJ1-5 - TRBV7-2 - CASSYRNQPQHF TGTGCCAGCAGTTACAGGAATCAGCCCCAGCATTTT
TRBJ2-5 - TRBV7-2 - CASSLEAGTQYF TGTGCCAGCAGCTTAGAGGCTGGGACCCAGTACTTC
TRBJ1-2 - TRBV6-5 - CASSYSQPATNYGYTF TGTGCCAGCAGTTACAGCCAGCCAGCAACTAACTATGGCTACACCTTC
TRBJ1-5 - TRBV12-3/TRBV12-4 - CASSSEIRPQHF TGTGCCAGCAGCTCCGAGATTCGACCCCAGCATTTT
TRBJ2-2 - TRBV7-9 - CASSLRTGRDTGELFF TGTGCCAGCAGCTTAAGGACCGGGCGGGACACCGGGGAGCTGTTTTTT
TRBJ1-2 - TRBV4-2 - CASRPHRDASNYGYTF TGTGCCAGCCGCCCACACCGGGACGCTTCAAACTATGGCTACACCTTC
TRBJ1-1 - TRBV6-5 - CASSYEVNTEAFF TGTGCCAGCAGTTATGAGGTGAACACTGAAGCTTTCTTT
TRBJ2-7 - TRBV4-3 - CASSQEGADYEQYF TGCGCCAGCAGCCAAGAGGGGGCCGACTACGAGCAGTACTTC
TRBJ2-1 - TRBV4-1 TRBD2 CASSQGLAGWEQFF TGCGCCAGCAGCCAAGGACTAGCGGGGTGGGAGCAGTTCTTC
TRBJ1-1 - TRBV6-5 - CASSYTPTAGAFF TGTGCCAGCAGTTACACCCCGACAGCAGGGGCTTTCTTT
TRBJ1-5 once TRBV4-1 - CATKTGTGNQPQHF TGCGCCACCAAAACAGGGACCGGCAATCAGCCCCAGCATTTT
TRBJ2-7 - TRBV2 - CASRGRYEQYF TGTGCCAGCAGGGGGAGATACGAGCAGTACTTC
TRBJ1-2 - TRBV5-1 - CASSLSGEVGYTF TGCGCCAGCAGCTTGTCGGGGGAAGTGGGCTACACCTTC
TRBJ1-6 - TRBV9 TRBD1 CASNGQGSYNSPLHF TGTGCCAGCAACGGACAGGGGTCCTATAATTCACCCCTCCACTTT
TRBJ1-1 - TRBV18 - CASSPLGGNTEAFF TGTGCCAGCTCACCTCTCGGGGGGAACACTGAAGCTTTCTTT
TRBJ1-5 - TRBV7-6 - CASSPAAGPAQPQHF TGTGCCAGCAGCCCCGCGGCGGGGCCCGCACAGCCCCAGCATTTT
TRBJ2-7 - TRBV4-1 - CASGNPESDEQYF TGCGCCAGCGGGAATCCGGAAAGCGACGAGCAGTACTTC
TRBJ1-3 - TRBV9 - CASSVGMVGNTIYF TGTGCCAGCAGCGTAGGAATGGTGGGAAACACCATATATTTT
TRBJ2-2 - TRBV7-3 TRBD1 CASSRQGSNTGELFF TGTGCCAGCAGCCGACAGGGCTCGAACACCGGGGAGCTGTTTTTT
TRBJ1-6 - TRBV4-3 - CASSQDWDTVSPLHF TGCGCCAGCAGCCAAGATTGGGACACAGTTTCACCCCTCCACTTT
TRBJ2-5 once TRBV7-9 - CASRWGPETQYF TGTGCCAGCCGGTGGGGACCGGAGACCCAGTACTTC
TRBJ1-1 - TRBV11-2 - CASSLGSAEAFF TGTGCCAGCAGCTTGGGTAGCGCTGAAGCTTTCTTT